This is a list of T cell receptor beta chains from one sample in a study of a mutant IDH1 vaccine in newly diagnosed glioma. No cognate antigen is known for these TCRs. Clones were sequenced by immunoSEQ multiplex PCR, and TCRdb holds only the in-frame ones, with some missing. The sample lists over 30,000 clones, around 79% seen once, with roughly 10% in the top ten. The input for sequencing was PBMCs, taken from a glioma patient whose treatment included an IDH1 peptide vaccine. Receptors originate from a woman under 40 with glioma. Some clones in this sample may be carry-over from other donors' samples. CDR3s include the opening cysteine and the closing phenylalanine or tryptophan. Each record gives: D gene, clone size, J gene, CDR3 length, V gene, CDR3 DNA, CDR3 protein. The D gene is left open where the match is weak. Rows give clone size only sometimes, using once, few, many, or a class for an expanded clone.

NA	NA	TRBJ1-5	15	TRBV28	TGTGCCAGCAAAATAAGGGAGTTCTCCAATCAGCCCCAGCATTTT	CASKIREFSNQPQHF
TRBD1	NA	TRBJ1-2	14	TRBV7-8	TGTGCCAGCAGTTGGGACAGGACTAACTATGGCTACACCTTC	CASSWDRTNYGYTF
NA	NA	TRBJ2-3	14	TRBV10-3	TGTGCCATTACTAACCCGGGACACACAGATACGCAGTATTTT	CAITNPGHTDTQYF
NA	NA	TRBJ1-2	13	TRBV10-3	TGTGCCATCAGTGAAGGGACTCCCTATGGCTACACCTTC	CAISEGTPYGYTF
TRBD2	NA	TRBJ2-2	17	TRBV19	TGTGCCAGTAGTATCGGGGTAGCGGGAACACAAACCGGGGAGCTGTTTTTT	CASSIGVAGTQTGELFF
NA	NA	TRBJ1-2	11	TRBV6-5	TGTGCCAGCAGTGGAGGCTATGGCTACACCTTC	CASSGGYGYTF
NA	few	TRBJ1-1	12	TRBV7-2	TGTGCCAGCAGCCACGGGCTCACTGAAGCTTTCTTT	CASSHGLTEAFF
TRBD2	NA	TRBJ2-3	16	TRBV27	TGTGCCAGCAGGACTAGCGGGAGGCCCAACACAGATACGCAGTATTTT	CASRTSGRPNTDTQYF
NA	NA	TRBJ2-7	15	TRBV11-2	TGTGCCAGCAGCTGGGGACTGGGGAGCTCCTACGAGCAGTACTTC	CASSWGLGSSYEQYF
TRBD1	NA	TRBJ2-1	17	TRBV29-1	TGCAGCGTTGAAGATTGGCTGACAGGGCCTGCCTACAATGAGCAGTTCTTC	CSVEDWLTGPAYNEQFF
TRBD2	NA	TRBJ2-2	11	TRBV29-1	TGCAGCGCACCGGGAGGCGGGGAGCTGTTTTTT	CSAPGGGELFF
TRBD2	NA	TRBJ2-5	16	TRBV5-1	TGCGCCAGCAGCTTAGCTAGCGGGAGGGCCAGAGAGACCCAGTACTTC	CASSLASGRARETQYF
NA	once	TRBJ1-1	12	TRBV5-1	TGCGCCAGCAGCTTGGGAGGACCCGAAGCTTTCTTT	CASSLGGPEAFF
TRBD1	NA	TRBJ1-4	16	TRBV27	TGTGCCAGCCTCAAGACAGGGAGGTCGACTAATGAAAAACTGTTTTTT	CASLKTGRSTNEKLFF
TRBD1	NA	TRBJ1-1	17	TRBV15	TGTGCCACCAGCAGGGGACAGGGGGAATGGGTTGGCACTGAAGCTTTCTTT	CATSRGQGEWVGTEAFF
NA	few	TRBJ1-1	13	TRBV30	TGTGCCTGGAGATTAGACAAGAACACTGAAGCTTTCTTT	CAWRLDKNTEAFF
NA	NA	TRBJ1-2	13	TRBV10-2	TGCGCCAGCAGTGTGACAAGAGTCTATGGCTACACCTTC	CASSVTRVYGYTF
TRBD1	NA	TRBJ2-7	16	TRBV19	TGTGCCAGTAAGGGCAGGGGGCCCGACGGAATCTACGAGCAGTACTTC	CASKGRGPDGIYEQYF
NA	NA	TRBJ2-7	14	TRBV6-1	TGTGCCAGCTCCAACCCGAACACCAACAACGAGCAGTACTTC	CASSNPNTNNEQYF
TRBD1	few	TRBJ1-2	16	TRBV4-1	TGCGCCAGCAGCCAAGAGGGAGGGGGCGATTTCTATGGCTACACCTTC	CASSQEGGGDFYGYTF
TRBD2	NA	TRBJ2-1	14	TRBV9	TGTGCCAGCAGCCCCTGGCTGGGGGGGAACGAGCAGTTCTTC	CASSPWLGGNEQFF
NA	NA	TRBJ2-2	14	TRBV6-5	TGTGCCAGCAGTACCCCACCTAACACCGGGGAGCTGTTTTTT	CASSTPPNTGELFF
NA	NA	TRBJ2-5	12	TRBV29-1	TGCAGCGTTGTAAGGACAGAAGAGACCCAGTACTTC	CSVVRTEETQYF
NA	NA	TRBJ2-7	14	TRBV7-8	TGTGCCAGCAGCCCCTTTGAGGGGCTATTCGAGCAGTACTTC	CASSPFEGLFEQYF
TRBD2	NA	TRBJ2-1	17	TRBV7-8	TGTGCCAGCAGCTTAGCATCGGGACTAGCGGACCTCCAGGAGCAGTTCTTC	CASSLASGLADLQEQFF
NA	NA	TRBJ2-7	14	TRBV7-9	TGTGCCAGCAACTTCGGGGACGGCACCTACGAGCAGTACTTC	CASNFGDGTYEQYF
NA	NA	TRBJ2-2	14	TRBV9	TGTGCCAGCTCCCTAGCAGTGTACACCGGGGAGCTGTTTTTT	CASSLAVYTGELFF
NA	NA	TRBJ1-5	14	TRBV6-4	TGTGCCAGCAGTGAGGGGGCAGGAGGGCAGCCCCAGCATTTT	CASSEGAGGQPQHF
NA	NA	TRBJ2-7	18	TRBV6-1	TGTGCCAGCAGTGAAGGGTTAGGGGGGACTGCCATCTCCTACGAGCAGTACTTC	CASSEGLGGTAISYEQYF
NA	NA	TRBJ2-2	14	TRBV27	TGTGCCAGCAGTGTAGGATTCAACACCGGGGAGCTGTTTTTT	CASSVGFNTGELFF